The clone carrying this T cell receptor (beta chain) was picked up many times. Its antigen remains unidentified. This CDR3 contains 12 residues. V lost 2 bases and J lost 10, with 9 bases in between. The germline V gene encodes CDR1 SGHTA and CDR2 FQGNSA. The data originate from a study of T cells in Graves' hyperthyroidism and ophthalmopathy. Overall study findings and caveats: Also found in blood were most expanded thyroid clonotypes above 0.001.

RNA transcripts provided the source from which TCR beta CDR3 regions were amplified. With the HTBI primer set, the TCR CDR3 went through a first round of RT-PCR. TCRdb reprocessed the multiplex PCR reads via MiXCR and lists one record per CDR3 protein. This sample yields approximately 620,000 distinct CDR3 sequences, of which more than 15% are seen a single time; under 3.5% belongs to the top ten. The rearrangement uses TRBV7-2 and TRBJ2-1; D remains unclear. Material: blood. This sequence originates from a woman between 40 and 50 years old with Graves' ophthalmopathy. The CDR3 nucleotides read TGTGCCAGCAGCTTAAGACTGGGGGAGCAGTTCTTC. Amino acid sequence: CASSLRLGEQFF.